The present T cell receptor beta chain was sequenced within a study of blood T cell repertoires in COVID-19. Turning to the study itself: The United States, Italy and Spain provided the acute and convalescent COVID-19 samples. PBMCs, B-cell-depleted T cells, or T cells provided the cDNA or gDNA that made up the material.

Germline V gene sequence: CDR1 SGHDN, CDR2 FVKESK. Trimming removed 0 bases from V and 7 bases from J; junction bases left unmatched: 6. CDR3 length: 16 amino acids. Authors' methods: Amplification of reference gene primers was used by the study to estimate nucleated cell counts. Some clones are missing from TCRdb's copy, which holds only in-frame ones; the method was immunoSEQ multiplex PCR. V and J calls and clone size are given by that table; D and trimming were obtained from the DNA. The sample carries around 270,000 clones, 75% to 90% recorded once. This clone was counted once. The source material was peripheral blood. V is TRBV14 and J is TRBJ1-4, with 9 bases matching TRBD1. This TCR was recovered from a man aged 40-49 years with acute or convalescent COVID-19. CDR3 loop: CASSQDHGTGPEKLFF. CDR3 in DNA: TGTGCCAGCAGCCAAGATCACGGGACAGGGCCTGAAAAACTGTTTTTT.